What follows are 19 T cell receptor beta chains derived from one specimen sequenced in a study of blood T cell repertoires in COVID-19. Only in-frame clones appear in the TCRdb table, and some are missing; sequencing was by immunoSEQ multiplex PCR. This table has roughly 280,000 clones, around four fifths appearing once. The source material was peripheral blood. Receptors originate from a man aged 60-69 years who had recovered from COVID-19.

The gene calls are TRBV27 and TRBJ2-7; tentative D call: TRBD2 (6 bases). The CDR3 spans 13 residues. Looked up from germline, CDR1 is MNHEY and CDR2 is SMNVEV (reference sequence). Trimming left V 6 bases short and J 1 base short, with 10 bases between. The CDR3 DNA reads TGTGCCAGCAGCATGGGGGGTTCCTACGAGCAGTACTTC. Translating gives CASSMGGSYEQYF.

This sequence joins TRBV6-5 and TRBJ2-7; 7 bases agree with TRBD2. The CDR3 is 15 residues long. The germline gives CDR1 MNHEY, CDR2 SVGAGI. V gave up 7 bases and J gave up 0 bases; unmatched junction bases: 9. In DNA form, the CDR3 reads TGTGCCAGCACCCGAACTAGCGCTTACTCCTACGAGCAGTACTTC. Its translation is CASTRTSAYSYEQYF.

The gene calls are TRBV28 and TRBJ1-1; no firm D call. This CDR3 is 13 amino acids long. With 7 bases removed from V and 4 bases from J, the gap between germline ends came to 13 bases. Per the germline V gene, CDR1 is MDHEN and CDR2 is SYDVKM. CDR3 DNA sequence: TGTGCCAGCACCCCTCCGGGTTTCACTGAAGCTTTCTTT. Protein product: CASTPPGFTEAFF. The full variable domain, with the rest looked up from reference TRBV28 and TRBJ1-1, is DVKVTQSSRYLVKRTGEKVFLECVQDMDHENMFWYRQDPGLGLRLIYFSYDVKMKEKGDIPEGYSVSREKKERFSLILESASTNQTSMYLCASTPPGFTEAFFGQGTRLTVV.

A few counts support this clone. The chain joins TRBV3-1 (or the pseudogene TRBV3-2) to TRBJ1-2; D gene unclear. Germline-derived CDR1 and CDR2 are LGHDT and YNNKEL (reference sequence). This CDR3 is built from 14 residues. V lost 4 bases and J lost 3, with 12 bases in between. For the CDR3, the DNA is TGTGCCAGCAGCCCCGGCGGCACCTACTATGGCTACACCTTC. It is translated as CASSPGGTYYGYTF.

The rearrangement joins TRBV4-1 to TRBJ2-3; 9 bases match TRBD1. The CDR3 is 16 amino acids. V shed 0 bases, J shed 0 bases, and the junction held 1 base outside the gene matches. Germline V gene data show CDR1 as MGHRA and CDR2 as YSYEKL. This CDR3 reads CASSQEGTGSTDTQYF. The CDR3 DNA sequence: TGCGCCAGCAGCCAAGAAGGGACAGGGAGCACAGATACGCAGTATTTT.

In this sample, this clone turned up a few times. The chain joins TRBV28 to TRBJ2-6, with 10 bases lining up with TRBD1. The germline CDR1 and CDR2 sequences are MDHEN and SYDVKM. This CDR3 is 19 amino acids long. V trimming: 7 bases; J trimming: 2 bases; junction bases outside the gene matches: 14. The CDR3 DNA is TGTGCCAGCACCTACTCCATTTGGGGACAGGGGACTGGGGCCAACGTCCTGACTTTC. It specifies CASTYSIWGQGTGANVLTF.

The chain combines TRBV5-1 with TRBJ2-2; 10 bases are a match to TRBD2. The CDR3 has 16 amino acids. Trimming cost V 0 bases and J 5 bases; bases outside gene matches: 4. Germline V gene data show CDR1 as SGHRS and CDR2 as YFSETQ. The CDR3 sequence is CASSLAGTSETGELFF. The CDR3, as DNA: TGCGCCAGCAGCTTGGCCGGGACTAGCGAGACCGGGGAGCTGTTTTTT.

V and J are TRBV2 and TRBJ1-3; 8 nucleotides line up with TRBD1. V shed 2 bases, J shed 4 bases, and the junction held 4 bases outside the gene matches. There are 15 residues in the CDR3. CDR1 and CDR2 from the germline V gene are SNHLY and FYNNEI. The CDR3 nucleotides read TGTGCCAGCAGTGAACTCAGGGGGCGCGGAAACACCATATATTTT. Amino acid sequence: CASSELRGRGNTIYF.

The V call is TRBV5-4, the J call TRBJ2-2; D is uncertain. CDR1 and CDR2 from the germline V gene are SGHNT and YYREEE (reference sequence). The V end was cut by 7 bases, the J end by 7 bases, with 8 bases between. The length of the CDR3 is 11 residues. This chain's CDR3 is CASGPSGELFF. The CDR3 nucleotides read TGTGCCAGCGGCCCTAGCGGGGAGCTGTTTTTT. The variable domain in full, with the rest retrieved from reference TRBV5-4 and TRBJ2-2, is ETGVTQSPTHLIKTRGQQVTLRCSSQSGHNTVSWYQQALGQGPQFIFQYYREEENGRGNFPPRFSGLQFPNYSSELNVNALELDDSALYLCASGPSGELFFGEGSRLTVL.

This clone was detected a few times. The chain recombines TRBV12-3 or TRBV12-4 with TRBJ1-5; D ambiguous. This CDR3 is 13 amino acids long. V was clipped by 6 bases and J by 3 bases, with 9 bases between them. CDR3 in DNA: TGTGCCAGCAGCGCAACAGCCAATCAGCCCCAGCATTTT. As protein: CASSATANQPQHF.

This clone showed up just a few times. The V and J genes are TRBV5-1 and TRBJ1-5; 8 bases are shared with TRBD1. CDR1 is SGHRS and CDR2 is YFSETQ in the germline V gene. The CDR3 is 15 residues long. V shed 4 bases and J 4 bases; nucleotides not matched to a gene: 7. The CDR3 here is CASSQGQGLNQPQHF. CDR3 nucleotide sequence: TGCGCCAGCAGCCAAGGACAGGGCCTGAATCAGCCCCAGCATTTT.

The V gene is TRBV12-3 or TRBV12-4, the J gene TRBJ1-5, with D unresolved. The V end was cut by 8 bases, the J end by 7 bases, with 15 bases between. CDR3 length equals 13 residues. DNA of the CDR3: TGTGCCAGCGCACCGGAGCCGAAGCAGCCCCAGCATTTT. It specifies CASAPEPKQPQHF.

Only a few counts were recorded for this clone. This chain joins TRBV12-3 or TRBV12-4 and TRBJ1-4; D unclear. V lost 2 bases, J lost 8 bases, and 6 bases lay in between. The CDR3 contains 12 residues. CDR3 loop: CASSLFQEKLFF. DNA of the CDR3: TGTGCCAGCAGTTTATTCCAAGAAAAACTGTTTTTT.

This CDR3 reads CASSDSWREASTQYF. The DNA of the CDR3 is TGTGCCAGCAGTGACTCGTGGCGGGAGGCAAGTACGCAGTATTTT. The chain joins TRBV6-4 to TRBJ2-3; TRBD2 matches 8 bases. V lost 0 bases and J lost 8; bases outside the gene matches: 7. The CDR3 totals 15 residues. Germline V gene data show CDR1 as MRHNA and CDR2 as SNTAGT.

The chain recombines TRBV10-1 with TRBJ2-3; perhaps TRBD1 as D (6 bases). CDR3 length equals 14 residues. The V end was cut by 6 bases, the J end by 5 bases, with 15 bases between. Germline V gene lookup returns CDR1 WNHNN and CDR2 SYGVQD (reference sequence). The CDR3: CASSRDPRGDTQYF. CDR3 sequence (DNA): TGCGCCAGCAGCCGAGACCCCAGGGGAGATACGCAGTATTTT.

V is TRBV6-5 and J is TRBJ2-7; 8 bases align to TRBD1. From germline, CDR1 is MNHEY and CDR2 SVGAGI. The CDR3 is 15 amino acids. Trimming cost V 6 bases and J 2 bases; bases outside gene matches: 9. In DNA form, the CDR3 reads TGTGCCAGCAGCGATCGACAGGGGAGTCCCTACGAGCAGTACTTC. Amino acids: CASSDRQGSPYEQYF.

The rearrangement links TRBV11-2 to TRBJ2-2; the D gene is possibly TRBD2 (5 bases). Germline CDR1 and CDR2: SGHAT and FQNNGV. With 7 bases removed from V and 6 bases from J, the gap between germline ends came to 18 bases. The CDR3 has 15 amino acids. This CDR3 reads CASKLNPDGAGELFF. In nucleotides, the CDR3 is TGTGCCAGCAAGCTTAACCCTGACGGGGCCGGGGAGCTGTTTTTT.

J is TRBJ2-1 and V is TRBV7-3; 12 bases match TRBD2. There are 16 residues in the CDR3. From germline, CDR1 is SGHTA and CDR2 FQGTGA. The ends lost 4 bases at V and 5 bases at J; junction bases unmatched: 6. CDR3 DNA sequence: TGTGCCAGCAGCTCCCGACTAGCGGGGGAGAACAATGAGCAGTTCTTC. It is translated as CASSSRLAGENNEQFF.

The genes are TRBV20-1 and TRBJ2-5; D may be TRBD1 (6 bases). There are 14 residues in the CDR3. Trimming shortened V by 3 bases and J by 5 bases, and 16 bases separated the two germline ends. CDR1 and CDR2 (germline): DFQATT, SNEGSKA (reference sequence). The DNA for the CDR3 is TGCAGTGCTAGTTTTTCAGGGGTGGGGGAGACCCAGTACTTC. Encoded protein: CSASFSGVGETQYF.